This record concerns one TCR beta chain sequence. This entry comes from a study of cytomegalovirus exposure and HLA in healthy donors. Clones were sequenced by immunoSEQ multiplex PCR, and TCRdb holds only the in-frame ones, with some missing. The sample holds 200,000 to 250,000 clones; 87% are singletons and the top ten take roughly 2%. The CDR3 covers 12 residues. V lost 8 bases and J lost 5, with 12 bases in between. Germline V gene data show CDR1 as LNHDA and CDR2 as SQIVND (reference sequence). What was sequenced was PBMCs. The V gene is TRBV19, the J gene TRBJ1-2; D gene uncertain. The receptor was isolated from a woman aged 18-35 years in good health and CMV-seropositive. CDR3 nucleotides: TGTGCCAGTGACGGGATCGGTTATGGCTACACCTTC. Translation gives CASDGIGYGYTF.